Listed below are T cell receptor beta chains from one sample, sequenced in a study of blood T cells in healthy people across ages. A single record per CDR3 protein comes from TCRdb applying MiXCR to the 5' RACE reads. This repertoire shows 850,000 to 950,000 distinct CDR3 sequences, about 30% found once; its top ten account for 15% to 20%. The specimen sequenced was blood. All receptors derive from a woman at least 80 years old in good health. The CDR3 runs from the conserved cysteine through the conserved F or W. The D gene is left open where the match is weak. Part of the rows lack a size; the others show once, few, many or a class for expanded clones.

d_call	j_call	v_call	clone_size	cdr3_nt	cdr3_aa
-	TRBJ2-4	TRBV7-2	many	TGTGCCAGCAGCTTAAGTCGGGGGAACATTCAGTACTTC	CASSLSRGNIQYF
-	TRBJ2-1	TRBV7-2	many	TGTGCCAGCAGCTTACTGTACGGGGGGCCGTACAATGAGCAGTTCTTC	CASSLLYGGPYNEQFF
-	TRBJ1-1	TRBV7-9	many	TGTGCCAGCAGCACCCAGGGAACTGAAGCTTTCTTT	CASSTQGTEAFF
-	TRBJ1-3	TRBV29-1	-	TGCAGCGTTGGAGCGGGGCCCTCTGGAAACACCATATATTTT	CSVGAGPSGNTIYF
TRBD1	TRBJ1-1	TRBV6-2/TRBV6-3	-	TGTGCCAGCAGTTACGGGACAGGAGTGACTGAAGCTTTCTTT	CASSYGTGVTEAFF
-	TRBJ1-1	TRBV5-1	few	TGCGCCAGCAGCGAACTCAAGGGGGCTTTCTTT	CASSELKGAFF
-	TRBJ1-5	TRBV6-2/TRBV6-3	many	TGTGCCAGCAGTTACTCAGGGGTAGGTCAGCCCCAGCATTTT	CASSYSGVGQPQHF
-	TRBJ2-5	TRBV7-2	many	TGTGCCAGCAGCTCAAGAAGGGGCAGTAGCCAAGAGACCCAGTACTTC	CASSSRRGSSQETQYF
-	TRBJ2-7	TRBV29-1	many	TGCAGTGCTGGACAGTCCTACGAGCAGTACTTC	CSAGQSYEQYF
TRBD1	TRBJ2-7	TRBV10-3	many	TGTGCCATATCGGACAGGGGTAGGGAGCAGTACTTC	CAISDRGREQYF
-	TRBJ1-4	TRBV6-1	-	TGTGCCAGCAGTCGAGGTGCGGGACGTTCAACATCCAGTGAAAAACTGTTTTTT	CASSRGAGRSTSSEKLFF
TRBD1	TRBJ1-6	TRBV5-6	few	TGTGCCAGCAGCACATTACAGGGGAGCTCCTATAATTCACCCCTCCACTTT	CASSTLQGSSYNSPLHF
TRBD1	TRBJ1-4	TRBV18	few	TGTGCCAGCTCACCGCTCCGGACAGGGGGCGCGGCAACTAATGAAAAACTGTTTTTT	CASSPLRTGGAATNEKLFF
-	TRBJ1-1	TRBV6-2/TRBV6-3	few	TGTGCCAGCAGTTACTCGTGGTATGAGCTTGCGAACACTGAAGCTTTCTTT	CASSYSWYELANTEAFF
TRBD1	TRBJ2-7	TRBV12-3/TRBV12-4	many	TGTGCCAGCACACCCGGACAGGGGGCAATGTACGAGCAGTACTTC	CASTPGQGAMYEQYF
-	TRBJ2-3	TRBV3-1	few	TGTGCCAGCAGCCAAGCGGGGGCTCCAGATACGCAGTATTTT	CASSQAGAPDTQYF
-	TRBJ1-6	TRBV15	few	TGTGCCACCAGCAAGGGAGGAAGACTATATAATTCACCCCTCCACTTT	CATSKGGRLYNSPLHF
TRBD1	TRBJ2-3	TRBV7-9	-	TGTGCCAGCACCTCCTGGACCCCGGGACAGCCCACAGATACGCAGTATTTT	CASTSWTPGQPTDTQYF
TRBD2	TRBJ2-3	TRBV4-1	-	TGCGCCGGCAGCCAAGTAGGCAGGACTAGGCCTGGAGATACGCAGTATTTT	CAGSQVGRTRPGDTQYF
-	TRBJ2-2	TRBV5-8	-	TGTGCCAGCAGCTTGGGGACCGAATGGGGCGGGGAGCTGTTTTTT	CASSLGTEWGGELFF
-	TRBJ2-5	TRBV7-2	few	TGTGCCAGCAGCTCCCCGTTAGGGTGTGAGACCCAGTACTTC	CASSSPLGCETQYF
-	TRBJ1-2	TRBV20-1	many	TGCAGTGCTAGAGCCGGTGGGGGATTAGCTAACTATGGCTACACCTTC	CSARAGGGLANYGYTF
-	TRBJ2-7	TRBV10-3	many	TGTGCCATCAGGGACGTAAACTACGAGCAGTACTTC	CAIRDVNYEQYF
TRBD1	TRBJ1-1	TRBV30	few	TGTGCCTGGAGTTTCACTCGGACAGGGGCGAACACTGAAGCTTTCTTT	CAWSFTRTGANTEAFF
-	TRBJ2-1	TRBV7-2	many	TGTGCCAGCAGAAGCGGCATCGATGAGCAGTTCTTC	CASRSGIDEQFF
TRBD1	TRBJ1-1	TRBV20-1	few	TGCAGTGCTAGAGAGGGACAGCCTAAAGCTGAAGCTTTCTTT	CSAREGQPKAEAFF
-	TRBJ2-1	TRBV18	many	TGTGCCAGCTCACCACCGGCTAGGACTGAGCAGTTCTTC	CASSPPARTEQFF
TRBD2	TRBJ2-7	TRBV5-1	few	TGCGCCAGCAGCTTGACTAGCGGGGCCTACTACGAGCAGTACTTC	CASSLTSGAYYEQYF
-	TRBJ2-2	TRBV20-1	few	TGCAGTGCCCCGGACACGAACACCGGGGAGCTGTTTTTT	CSAPDTNTGELFF
-	TRBJ2-3	TRBV4-2	many	TGTGCCAGCAGCCAAAGAGGCCGGGGCACAGATACGCAGTATTTT	CASSQRGRGTDTQYF
-	TRBJ2-3	TRBV21-1	-	TGTGCCAGCCCCAACCTGCGGGACAGGGGGCATACAGATACGCAGTATTTT	CASPNLRDRGHTDTQYF
-	TRBJ1-4	TRBV3-1	-	TGTGCCAGCAGCCCTTCGGGTTCGGGGGGTGAAAAACTGTTTTTT	CASSPSGSGGEKLFF